The present T cell receptor (beta chain) was sequenced within a study of blood T cell repertoires in COVID-19. Study as a whole: Acute and convalescent COVID-19 samples came from the United States, Italy and Spain. Sources were T cells, B-cell-depleted T cells, or PBMCs; the material itself was cDNA or gDNA.

Germline V gene sequence: CDR1 KGHSH, CDR2 LQKENI. V dropped 2 bases and J dropped 7 bases, with 15 bases sitting between them. The length of the CDR3 is 14 residues. In the original workflow: Nucleated cell counts were estimated from reference gene primer amplification. Libraries were prepared by immunoSEQ multiplex PCR; TCRdb keeps only in-frame clonotypes and omits some of them. V and J calls and clone size are given by that table; D and trimming were obtained from the DNA. In the table there are 300,000 to 450,000 clones, around 85% of which are singletons. This receptor was taken from a woman aged 18 to 35 with acute or convalescent COVID-19. Specimen: peripheral blood. The chain links TRBV18 to TRBJ2-7; possible D gene TRBD2, 6 bases. CDR3 coding DNA: TGTGCCAGCTCACCATCCAGCGGGTCGGAGGAGCAGTACTTC. Residues: CASSPSSGSEEQYF.